This record covers a single T cell receptor beta chain. The antigen remains undetermined. This entry is derived from a study of CD8 T cells in ankylosing spondylitis. 5'-RACE, quantitative and with molecular barcodes, yielded the TCR beta libraries. TCRdb re-derived calls from the 5' RACE reads in MiXCR, one entry per CDR3 protein. The repertoire has around 890,000 distinct CDR3 sequences, roughly 10% of them found once; the top ten carry approximately 0.5%. Notes on the study in general: According to the report, clones linked to the disease were significantly enriched in matched synovial fluid samples taken from ankylosing spondylitis patients. Seemingly characteristic of ankylosing spondylitis blood was a TCR beta motif consisting of eight highly homologous variants. Some of the motif variants had earlier been found in reactive arthritis patients' fluid and blood. Clones linked to the disease showed a CD8+ phenotype. They occurred at relatively low frequencies in peripheral blood.

This sequence originates from a male donor with ankylosing spondylitis. The source material was blood, either unsorted or a sorted T cell fraction (not recorded which).

The CDR3 region is CSASPIMDSFYEQYF. Written as DNA, the CDR3 is TGCAGTGCTAGTCCAATCATGGACAGTTTCTACGAGCAGTACTTC. V usage is TRBV20-1 and J usage is TRBJ2-7; perhaps TRBD1 as D (6 bases). V was cut by 3 bases and J by 3 bases, with 18 bases left in between. The CDR3 sequence is 15 residues long. Germline V gene lookup returns CDR1 DFQATT and CDR2 SNEGSKA (reference sequence).